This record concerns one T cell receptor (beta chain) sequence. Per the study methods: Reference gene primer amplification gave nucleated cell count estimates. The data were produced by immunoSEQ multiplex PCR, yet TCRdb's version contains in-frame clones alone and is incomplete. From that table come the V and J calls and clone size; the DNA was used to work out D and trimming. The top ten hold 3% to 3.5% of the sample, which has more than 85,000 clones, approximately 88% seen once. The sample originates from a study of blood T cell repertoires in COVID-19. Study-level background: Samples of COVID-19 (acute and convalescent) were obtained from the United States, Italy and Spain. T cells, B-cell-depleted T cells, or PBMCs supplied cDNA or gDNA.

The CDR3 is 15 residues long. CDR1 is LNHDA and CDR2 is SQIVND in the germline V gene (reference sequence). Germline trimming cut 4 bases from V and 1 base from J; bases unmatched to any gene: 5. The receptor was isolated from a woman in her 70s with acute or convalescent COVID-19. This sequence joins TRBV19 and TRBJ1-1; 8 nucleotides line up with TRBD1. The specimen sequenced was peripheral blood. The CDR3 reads CASSKTGARNTEAFF. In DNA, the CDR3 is TGTGCCAGTAGTAAGACAGGGGCTCGGAACACTGAAGCTTTCTTT.